This T cell receptor beta chain stems from a study of control samples from healthy donors and cancer patients. Repertoires were generated with immunoSEQ multiplex PCR, while TCRdb's copy carries only in-frame clones and drops some. The sample shows 60,000 to 95,000 clones, 89% of them seen only once. The CDR3 spans 13 residues. Unmatched junction bases numbered 11, after V lost 5 bases and J lost 11 bases. Germline values: CDR1 WNHNN, CDR2 SYGVQD (reference sequence). This clone was observed once. This receptor was identified in a woman in her 50s with colorectal cancer. The rearrangement joins TRBV10-1 to TRBJ1-1; TRBD1 agrees at 7 bases. The source material was PBMCs. The CDR3 spells CASSLKQGIRAFF. Here the CDR3 DNA reads TGCGCCAGCAGTTTGAAACAGGGGATTCGGGCTTTCTTT.